The 32 T cell receptor beta chains presented below share a single source sample, sequenced in a study of CD8 T cells in ankylosing spondylitis. TCRdb used MiXCR to reprocess the 5' RACE reads, holding one entry per CDR3 protein. In the table there are fewer than 150,000 distinct CDR3 sequences, 7% to 8% of which are singletons. Input material: blood, either unsorted or a sorted T cell fraction (not recorded which). The receptors here all came from a female donor with ankylosing spondylitis or in good health (not recorded which).

In its sample, this clonotype was seen many times. V and J are TRBV6-6 and TRBJ2-1; perhaps TRBD2 as D (6 bases). The germline V gene encodes CDR1 MNHNY and CDR2 SVGAGI (reference sequence). V lost 7 bases, J lost 7 bases, and 11 bases lay in between. The CDR3 runs to 12 residues. The CDR3 here is CASNPEGNEQFF. The CDR3 nucleotides read TGTGCCAGCAACCCGGAGGGTAATGAGCAGTTCTTC.

This chain links TRBV18 with TRBJ1-2; D is possibly TRBD1 (6 bases). This CDR3 region has 16 residues. V lost 0 bases and J lost 4, with 15 bases in between. Germline lookup yields CDR1 KGHSH and CDR2 LQKENI. CDR3 sequence (DNA): TGTGCCAGCTCACCACCGGGGGCAGGAACCCCCTATGGCTACACCTTC. Its protein is CASSPPGAGTPYGYTF.

This clonotype turned up a few times. The V and J genes are TRBV5-1 and TRBJ1-3, with D tentatively TRBD1 (6 bases). The germline gives CDR1 SGHRS, CDR2 YFSETQ. The CDR3 is 17 amino acids. Trimming stripped 3 bases from V and 1 base from J, with 17 bases between. CDR3 in amino acids: CASSSETGTLSGNTIYF. CDR3 nucleotide sequence: TGCGCCAGCAGCTCCGAAACCGGGACACTTTCTGGAAACACCATATATTTT.

In the case of this clonotype: The germline gene is not matched at one end of the junction; a read error may be the cause. The chain carries TRBV7-9 and TRBJ1-5; D not resolved. The CDR3 extends over 13 amino acids. The germline V gene encodes CDR1 SEHNR and CDR2 FQNEAQ (reference sequence). This chain's CDR3 is CASSFSGNHPQHF. CDR3 nucleotides: TGTGCCAGCAGCTTTTCGGGGAATCATCCCCAGCATTTT.

This chain joins TRBV7-9 and TRBJ2-6; tentative D call: TRBD2 (6 bases). Germline V gives CDR1 SEHNR, CDR2 FQNEAQ (reference sequence). Trimming removed 5 bases from V and 3 bases from J, with 17 bases in between. The CDR3 loop spans 17 amino acids. For the CDR3, the DNA is TGTGCCAGCAGCCCGGGACTTAGGACGTTTGGGGCCAACGTCCTGACTTTC. This translates into CASSPGLRTFGANVLTF.

This clonotype was seen many times. The chain links TRBV3-1 to TRBJ2-7; the D is unclear. This CDR3 spans 15 amino acids. V was clipped by 6 bases and J by 2 bases, with 17 bases between them. CDR1 is LGHDT, CDR2 YNNKEL, per germline (reference sequence). The CDR3 spells CASRPEPYSTYEQYF. CDR3 nucleotide sequence: TGTGCCAGCAGGCCCGAGCCATACAGCACCTACGAGCAGTACTTC.

This clonotype occurred many times. The chain has TRBV20-1 and TRBJ1-2; 9 positions agree with TRBD1. The germline V gene has CDR1 DFQATT and CDR2 SNEGSKA (reference sequence). V lost 6 bases, J lost 1 base, and 6 bases stayed unmatched. The CDR3 has 14 residues. CDR3 loop: CSATDRGVNYGYTF. CDR3 nucleotide sequence: TGCAGTGCCACGGACAGGGGCGTTAACTATGGCTACACCTTC.

This clonotype was seen ten or more times. The gene calls are TRBV12-3 or TRBV12-4 and TRBJ2-5; 7 bases are shared with TRBD1. The CDR3 has 14 amino acids. V shed 5 bases, J shed 2 bases, and the junction held 5 bases outside the gene matches. CDR3 in DNA: TGTGCCAGCAGTCTTCGGGACAGACAAGAGACCCAGTACTTC. Translating gives CASSLRDRQETQYF.

There are many counts of this clonotype. The V gene is TRBV3-1, the J gene TRBJ1-1, with D possibly being TRBD1 (5 bases). The CDR3 consists of 13 residues. Trimming took off 3 bases at V and 3 bases at J, with 8 bases between the two ends. Looked up from germline, CDR1 is LGHDT and CDR2 is YNNKEL (reference sequence). The CDR3 region is CASSHGTDTEAFF. In DNA form, the CDR3 reads TGTGCCAGCAGCCATGGGACCGACACTGAAGCTTTCTTT.

This clonotype was picked up a small number of times. The chain employs TRBV18 and TRBJ2-7, with TRBD1 matching over 7 bases. This CDR3 is built from 13 residues. Looked up from germline, CDR1 is KGHSH and CDR2 is LQKENI. J was trimmed by 2 bases and V by 4 bases; bases with no gene match: 2. DNA for the CDR3: TGTGCCAGCTCACGGGACAGCCCCTACGAGCAGTACTTC. It translates to CASSRDSPYEQYF. The variable domain in full, with the rest retrieved from reference TRBV18 and TRBJ2-7, is NAGVMQNPRHLVRRRGQEARLRCSPMKGHSHVYWYRQLPEEGLKFMVYLQKENIIDESGMPKERFSAEFPKEGPSILRIQQVVRGDSAAYFCASSRDSPYEQYFGPGTRLTVT.

This clonotype was recorded many times. V usage is TRBV12-3 or TRBV12-4 and J usage is TRBJ1-6, with 9 bases fitting TRBD1. The CDR3 has 15 amino acids. The V gene end was trimmed by 6 bases and the J gene end by 5 bases; junction bases not matched to a gene: 5. The CDR3 is CASRPQGANNSPLHF. CDR3 bases: TGTGCCAGCAGGCCACAGGGGGCCAATAATTCACCCCTCCACTTT.

This clonotype has a count of ten or more. V usage is TRBV7-9 and J usage is TRBJ2-5; no clear D gene. The CDR3 runs 14 residues. V dropped 1 base and J dropped 1 base, with 7 bases sitting between them. Per germline, CDR1 SEHNR and CDR2 FQNEAQ (reference sequence). This CDR3 reads CASSLDPAQETQYF. CDR3 nucleotides: TGTGCCAGCAGCTTAGACCCAGCCCAAGAGACCCAGTACTTC. The full variable domain, rest sourced from reference TRBV7-9 and TRBJ2-5, is DTGVSQNPRHKITKRGQNVTFRCDPISEHNRLYWYRQTLGQGPEFLTYFQNEAQLEKSRLLSDRFSAERPKGSFSTLEIQRTEQGDSAMYLCASSLDPAQETQYFGPGTRLLVL.

This clonotype has at least ten counts. The J gene is TRBJ1-2, the V gene TRBV4-1, with a possible D match to TRBD1 (6 bases). The CDR3 totals 18 residues. Trimming shortened V by 4 bases and J by 0 bases, and 21 bases separated the two germline ends. In germline, CDR1 is MGHRA, CDR2 YSYEKL. The CDR3 loop reads CASSPRQEPNQANYGYTF. The CDR3 bases are TGCGCCAGCAGCCCGAGACAGGAGCCAAACCAAGCTAACTATGGCTACACCTTC.

This clonotype was seen a handful of times. This may be a read error: a much more frequent sequence differs by one nucleotide. This chain joins TRBV4-1 and TRBJ2-3; D unresolved. V shed 4 bases and J shed 1 base, with 6 bases lying between them. Germline CDR1 MGHRA, CDR2 YSYEKL. This CDR3 spans 13 amino acids. CDR3 amino acids: CASSRQGTDTQYF. The CDR3 region has the DNA TGCGCCAGCAGCCGCCAGGGCACAGATACGCAGTATTTT.

This clonotype was recorded at least ten times. V usage is TRBV3-1 and J usage is TRBJ1-5; D perhaps matches TRBD1 (5 bases). CDR3 length: 14 residues. CDR1 is LGHDT and CDR2 is YNNKEL in the germline V gene (reference sequence). Trimming took 3 bases from V and 1 from J, leaving 7 bases between them. The CDR3 reads CASSQQGSNQPQHF. The CDR3 DNA sequence: TGTGCCAGCAGCCAGCAGGGAAGCAATCAGCCCCAGCATTTT.

The chain couples TRBV6-5 to TRBJ1-5; a possible D gene is TRBD1 (5 bases). In germline, CDR1 is MNHEY, CDR2 SVGAGI. The length of the CDR3 is 14 residues. V lost 2 bases to trimming and J lost 6 bases, with 11 bases between them. The CDR3 protein is CASSYVLRGQPQHF. CDR3 sequence (DNA): TGTGCCAGCAGTTACGTCTTAAGGGGTCAGCCCCAGCATTTT.

This clonotype was observed many times. V is TRBV4-3 and J is TRBJ2-2; D perhaps matches TRBD1 (6 bases). Between the trimmed V and J ends, which lost 3 bases and 0 bases, there was a span of 14 bases. This CDR3 spans 17 amino acids. Germline lookup yields CDR1 LGHNA and CDR2 YSLEER. Here the CDR3 reads CASSQEIRQANTGELFF. The CDR3 DNA follows: TGCGCCAGCAGCCAGGAAATTAGACAGGCGAACACCGGGGAGCTGTTTTTT.

The chain carries TRBV5-1 and TRBJ2-5, with D possibly called TRBD1 or TRBD2 (5 bases each). The CDR3 has 15 residues. The V gene lost 2 bases and the J gene lost 2 bases, with 13 bases spanning the gap. Looked up from germline, CDR1 is SGHRS and CDR2 is YFSETQ. The CDR3 nucleotides are TGCGCCAGCAGCTTTTCCGGGGCATCGCAAGAGACCCAGTACTTC. Protein sequence: CASSFSGASQETQYF.

This clonotype was picked up many times. V and J are TRBV7-2 and TRBJ1-5; D is ambiguous. The CDR3 runs 17 residues. CDR1 SGHTA and CDR2 FQGNSA come from the germline V gene. Trimming removed 2 bases from V and 1 base from J, with 15 bases in between. The CDR3 region has the DNA TGTGCCAGCAGCTTATCGGGCAGGAAGTCCAGCAATCAGCCCCAGCATTTT. This gives the protein CASSLSGRKSSNQPQHF.

Details on this clonotype: This may be a read error, as it is one base from a much larger clone. This rearrangement joins TRBV29-1 to TRBJ2-3, with 7 bases identical to TRBD2. CDR1 and CDR2 from the germline V gene are SQVTM and ANQGSEA. The CDR3 runs to 14 residues. The CDR3 loop is CNVGIGGGTDTQYF. CDR3 nucleotide sequence: TGCAACGTTGGTATTGGGGGGGGGACAGATACGCAGTATTTT.

This clonotype was counted ten times or more. This sequence joins TRBV6-2 or TRBV6-3 and TRBJ2-5, with 14 positions matching TRBD2. Trimming at V came to 6 bases and at J to 5 bases, leaving 5 bases not matched to a gene. The CDR3 contains 15 residues. The germline V gene encodes CDR1 MNHEY and CDR2 SVGEGT. DNA for the CDR3: TGTGCCAGCAGGACTAGCGGGGGGGCCCAGGAGACCCAGTACTTC. Amino acid sequence: CASRTSGGAQETQYF.

This clonotype was detected many times. The chain has TRBV20-1 and TRBJ2-3; D is ambiguous. This CDR3 is built from 10 residues. V was shortened by 3 bases and J by 14 bases, with 12 bases between the two germline ends. Germline CDR1 and CDR2: DFQATT and SNEGSKA (reference sequence). The CDR3, as DNA: TGCAGTGCTAGTCACGATACGGGGTATTTT. It codes for CSASHDTGYF.

Worth noting for this clonotype: One base away lies a much larger clone, so this may be a sequencing read error. The chain is built from TRBV18 and TRBJ1-1, with TRBD1 matching 9 bases. This CDR3 contains 14 residues. Germline assignment: CDR1 KGHSH and CDR2 LQKENI. CDR3 region: CASSRGTGNTGAFF. CDR3 bases: TGTGCCAGCTCACGTGGGACAGGGAACACTGGAGCTTTCTTT.

This clonotype has only a few counts. This rearrangement joins TRBV7-3 to TRBJ2-6; D may be TRBD2 (6 bases). Trimming took off 4 bases at V and 1 base at J, with 8 bases between the two ends. This CDR3 has 15 amino acids. Per the germline V gene, CDR1 is SGHTA and CDR2 is FQGTGA. Written as DNA, the CDR3 is TGTGCCAGCAGCTCCAGCGGGTCTGGGGCCAACGTCCTGACTTTC. This translates into CASSSSGSGANVLTF.

In this sample, this clonotype turned up many times. The V and J genes are TRBV5-1 and TRBJ1-4; D unresolved. This CDR3 contains 14 residues. From germline, CDR1 is SGHRS and CDR2 YFSETQ. V gave up 4 bases and J gave up 0 bases, with 7 bases separating them. CDR3 loop: CASSRMSTNEKLFF. The CDR3 nucleotides are TGCGCCAGCAGCAGAATGTCAACTAATGAAAAACTGTTTTTT.

This clonotype showed up many times. The rearrangement joins TRBV6-2 or TRBV6-3 to TRBJ2-2, with TRBD2 identical over 8 bases. The CDR3 extends over 17 amino acids. Germline values: CDR1 MNHEY, CDR2 SVGEGT. The ends lost 6 bases at V and 3 bases at J; junction bases unmatched: 12. CDR3 sequence: CASRPTGGGTDTGELFF. For the CDR3, the DNA is TGTGCCAGCAGGCCAACTGGCGGGGGGACCGACACCGGGGAGCTGTTTTTT.

The table lists this clonotype with many counts. This chain uses TRBV12-3 or TRBV12-4 with TRBJ1-5; D not certain. The V end was cut by 1 base, the J end by 1 base, with 8 bases between. The CDR3 runs to 15 residues. CDR3 DNA: TGTGCCAGCAGTTTAGATGTAGGAAGCAATCAGCCCCAGCATTTT. Translated: CASSLDVGSNQPQHF.

At least ten counts were recorded for this clonotype. The chain couples TRBV9 to TRBJ2-1; D is undetermined. From germline, CDR1 is SGDLS and CDR2 YYNGEE. This CDR3 spans 16 amino acids. Trimming stripped 0 bases from V and 3 bases from J, with 13 bases between. The CDR3 bases are TGTGCCAGCAGCGTAGGTGGAGCAGTAGTCTACAATGAGCAGTTCTTC. Its protein is CASSVGGAVVYNEQFF.

This clonotype was counted many times. The chain links TRBV12-3 or TRBV12-4 to TRBJ2-5; D is possibly TRBD2 (6 bases). V was clipped by 6 bases and J by 2 bases, with 16 bases between them. The CDR3 is 15 amino acids. DNA of the CDR3: TGTGCCAGCAGCCGTTCCGGAGGGCCGCAAGAGACCCAGTACTTC. Encoded protein: CASSRSGGPQETQYF.

This clonotype was seen many times. This chain joins TRBV5-6 and TRBJ1-2, with D possibly matching TRBD1 (6 bases). The ends were cut back, 2 bases at V and 4 bases at J, with 9 bases in the middle. The CDR3 is 13 residues long. Per the germline V gene, CDR1 is SGHDT and CDR2 is YYEEEE. The CDR3 DNA follows: TGTGCCAGCAGCTTAACAGGGCCCTATGGCTACACCTTC. Translated: CASSLTGPYGYTF.

Ten or more counts support this clonotype. V gene TRBV7-2 combines with J gene TRBJ1-4; D gene ambiguous. The CDR3 extends over 14 amino acids. Germline V lookup: CDR1 SGHTA, CDR2 FQGNSA. V was trimmed by 1 base and J by 4 bases, leaving 7 bases between them. The CDR3 DNA is TGTGCCAGCAGCTTAGGTCGGGGTAATGAAAAACTGTTTTTT. It is translated as CASSLGRGNEKLFF. Filled out from reference TRBV7-2 and TRBJ1-4, the complete variable domain reads GAGVSQSPSNKVTEKGKDVELRCDPISGHTALYWYRQSLGQGLEFLIYFQGNSAPDKSGLPSDRFSAERTGGSVSTLTIQRTQQEDSAVYLCASSLGRGNEKLFFGSGTQLSVL.

This clonotype appeared many times. The genes are TRBV7-8 and TRBJ2-1; 13 nucleotides match TRBD2. J lost 4 bases, V lost 5 bases, and 5 bases had no gene match. Looked up from germline, CDR1 is SGHVS and CDR2 is FQNEAQ. This CDR3 has 16 amino acids. CDR3 sequence reads: CASSPGLAGLYNEQFF. As DNA, the CDR3 is TGTGCCAGCAGCCCGGGACTAGCGGGGCTTTACAATGAGCAGTTCTTC.